The 18 T cell receptor beta chains in this list originate from one sample, sequenced in a study of cytomegalovirus exposure and HLA in healthy donors (dated by TCRdb to the late 2010s). Libraries came from the immunoSEQ multiplex PCR assay. For the multiplex PCR, a mixture combining 60 forward primers for TCR Vbeta segments and 13 reverse primers for TCR Jbeta segments was used. Imported from immuneACCESS, the table was reduced by TCRdb to in-frame sequences with V and J called. These copies leave out some clones; in studies compared against another copy, an unresolved V gene accounts for under half, and the cause of the remainder is not known. The sample table shows about 110,000 clones, and around 75% are seen once. The ten largest clones take up roughly 0.87% of the sample. The material sequenced was PBMCs. Every receptor here comes from a woman in her twenties or thirties in good health and CMV-seronegative.

V usage is TRBV25-1 and J usage is TRBJ1-6; no reliable D call. V was pared by 7 bases and J by 0 bases, with 7 bases between. Looked up from germline, CDR1 is MGHDK and CDR2 is SYGVNS. The CDR3 runs 14 residues. The CDR3 region is CASTLSSYNSPLHF. The CDR3 DNA is TGTGCCAGCACCCTGAGCTCCTATAATTCACCCCTCCACTTT.

V gene TRBV10-3 combines with J gene TRBJ2-1, with D tentatively TRBD1 (6 bases). The CDR3 totals 16 residues. Germline V gives CDR1 ENHRY, CDR2 SYGVKD. V dropped 3 bases and J dropped 0 bases, with 12 bases sitting between them. CDR3 nucleotides: TGTGCCATCAGTGAAGATGAAGGGGGCTCCTACAATGAGCAGTTCTTC. Translating gives CAISEDEGGSYNEQFF.

The chain combines TRBV5-4 with TRBJ1-3, with 7 bases matching TRBD1. Germline CDR1 SGHNT, CDR2 YYREEE (reference sequence). CDR3 length equals 16 residues. With 4 bases clipped from V and 1 base from J, the junction kept 8 bases outside the gene matches. The CDR3 spells CASSVTGTVSGNTIYF. The CDR3 DNA reads as TGTGCCAGCAGCGTAACCGGGACAGTGTCTGGAAACACCATATATTTT.

This clone was seen more than once but under ten times. The chain's CDR3 is CASSETQGAWQPQHF. CDR3 in DNA: TGTGCCAGCAGTGAGACTCAGGGGGCATGGCAGCCCCAGCATTTT. The chain employs TRBV2 and TRBJ1-5; 8 nucleotides agree with TRBD1. CDR1 is SNHLY and CDR2 is FYNNEI in the germline V gene. This CDR3 region has 15 residues. The V gene end was trimmed by 3 bases and the J gene end by 7 bases; junction bases not matched to a gene: 8.

This clone was found a few times. The chain combines TRBV9 with TRBJ1-1, with D hard to call. The CDR3 runs 13 residues. Germline CDR1 SGDLS, CDR2 YYNGEE. Trimming cost V 2 bases and J 4 bases, with 9 bases left between them. The CDR3: CASSVDISTEAFF. Here the CDR3 DNA reads TGTGCCAGCAGCGTTGACATCTCCACTGAAGCTTTCTTT.

J is TRBJ2-3 and V is TRBV27, with 9 nucleotides matching TRBD1. Germline-derived CDR1 and CDR2 are MNHEY and SMNVEV (reference sequence). Trimming cost V 5 bases and J 6 bases; bases outside gene matches: 9. The CDR3 covers 15 residues. CDR3 bases: TGTGCCAGCAGTGGGTTACAGGGGGCGACGGATACGCAGTATTTT. Residues: CASSGLQGATDTQYF.

This sequence joins TRBV29-1 and TRBJ1-2, with 9 bases fitting TRBD1. The trim removed 4 bases at V and 7 bases at J, leaving 13 bases unmatched. CDR1 and CDR2 from the germline V gene are SQVTM and ANQGSEA. The CDR3 sequence is 15 residues long. The CDR3 is CSVADPPGQGRGYTF. The CDR3 nucleotides are TGCAGCGTTGCGGATCCTCCGGGACAGGGTCGTGGCTACACCTTC.

As regards this clone: Other DNA sequences in this specimen translate into the identical CDR3. The chain uses TRBV6-5 and TRBJ2-3; a possible D gene is TRBD2 (5 bases). V was clipped by 0 bases and J by 3 bases, with 7 bases between them. CDR3 length: 14 amino acids. The germline gives CDR1 MNHEY, CDR2 SVGAGI. Here the CDR3 reads CASSYSSGTDTQYF. The CDR3, as DNA: TGTGCCAGCAGTTACTCATCGGGAACAGATACGCAGTATTTT.

In its sample, this clone was seen once. The chain combines TRBV9 with TRBJ1-1, with unresolved D. Per germline, CDR1 SGDLS and CDR2 YYNGEE. The V end was cut by 0 bases, the J end by 7 bases, with 16 bases between. This CDR3 has 15 amino acids. The CDR3 DNA is TGTGCCAGCAGCGTAGCCCCAGGTCTAATGAGTGAAGCTTTCTTT. Protein: CASSVAPGLMSEAFF.

This clone was observed a few times. This chain connects TRBV11-2 to TRBJ2-5; TRBD2 matches at 13 bases. Germline-derived CDR1 and CDR2 are SGHAT and FQNNGV. This CDR3 region has 17 residues. Trimming cost V 5 bases and J 3 bases; bases outside gene matches: 9. The CDR3 loop is CASSDWTSGGPKETQYF. CDR3 sequence (DNA): TGTGCCAGCAGCGACTGGACTAGCGGGGGACCAAAAGAGACCCAGTACTTC.

CDR3 sequence reads: CASSFQDLYGYTF. The CDR3 region has the DNA TGTGCCAGCAGCTTCCAAGATCTATATGGCTACACCTTC. V gene TRBV5-6 combines with J gene TRBJ1-2; D is unclear. CDR1 is SGHDT, CDR2 YYEEEE, per germline. Trimming removed 2 bases from V and 5 bases from J, with 10 bases in between. This CDR3 has 13 residues.

The chain couples TRBV30 to TRBJ1-2; the D is unclear. Deletions cut 1 base from V and 6 bases from J, with 9 bases between. This CDR3 spans 12 amino acids. The germline V gene encodes CDR1 GTSNPN and CDR2 SVGIG (reference sequence). CDR3 sequence: CAWSATQNGYTF. CDR3 DNA: TGTGCCTGGAGTGCGACACAGAATGGCTACACCTTC.

This chain uses TRBV5-1 with TRBJ1-1; 9 nucleotides line up with TRBD1. V dropped 6 bases and J dropped 3; count of bases not matched to a gene: 6. In germline, CDR1 is SGHRS, CDR2 YFSETQ. CDR3 length: 14 residues. As DNA, the CDR3 is TGCGCCAGCACCCCAAGGACAGGGGACACTGAAGCTTTCTTT. Encoded protein: CASTPRTGDTEAFF.

This chain uses TRBV5-1 with TRBJ2-7; D is undetermined. Trimming left V 1 base short and J 2 bases short, with 7 bases between. This CDR3 contains 13 residues. Looked up from germline, CDR1 is SGHRS and CDR2 is YFSETQ. The chain's CDR3 is CASSLNGAYEQYF. The CDR3 nucleotides read TGCGCCAGCAGCTTGAACGGAGCCTACGAGCAGTACTTC.

The chain joins TRBV30 to TRBJ1-1, with D uncertain. This CDR3 spans 13 amino acids. V shed 0 bases and J shed 4 bases, with 9 bases lying between them. CDR1 is GTSNPN, CDR2 SVGIG, per germline (reference sequence). The chain's CDR3 is CAWSVSGGTEAFF. CDR3 nucleotide sequence: TGTGCCTGGAGTGTATCCGGCGGCACTGAAGCTTTCTTT.

The gene calls are TRBV30 and TRBJ1-2, with 8 bases fitting TRBD1. The J segment lost 5 bases and the V segment lost 2 bases, leaving 10 bases of the junction unmatched. CDR1 and CDR2 from the germline V gene are GTSNPN and SVGIG (reference sequence). CDR3 length: 15 amino acids. CDR3 region: CAWSSGQGLGYGYTF. For the CDR3, the DNA is TGTGCCTGGAGTTCCGGACAGGGCCTGGGGTATGGCTACACCTTC.

This clone was picked up a small number of times. The chain is built from TRBV19 and TRBJ1-5; 7 bases are shared with TRBD1. The CDR3 extends over 13 amino acids. Looked up from germline, CDR1 is LNHDA and CDR2 is SQIVND (reference sequence). The ends lost 7 bases at V and 6 bases at J; junction bases unmatched: 6. The CDR3 DNA sequence: TGTGCCAGTACGACAGGGCACCGTCAGCCCCAGCATTTT. It translates to CASTTGHRQPQHF.

The chain joins TRBV14 to TRBJ2-7; the D is unclear. Trimming removed 3 bases from V and 0 bases from J, with 12 bases in between. The CDR3 has 15 amino acids. Germline-derived CDR1 and CDR2 are SGHDN and FVKESK. The CDR3 reads CASSHIAPGSYEQYF. For the CDR3, the DNA is TGTGCCAGCAGCCACATAGCTCCGGGCTCCTACGAGCAGTACTTC.